The rows below give T cell receptor beta chains drawn from one sample of a study of siplizumab effects on memory and regulatory T cells. Libraries were prepared by immunoSEQ multiplex PCR; TCRdb keeps only in-frame clonotypes and omits some of them. This table holds approximately 100,000 clones, roughly 92% found once. Sequencing input: Tregs sorted from blood. The source of these receptors is a human donor in good health. Both conserved end residues are part of each CDR3. A D gene is named only where the DNA matches it firmly. Clone sizes are given selectively: once, few, many, or a class where the clone is expanded.

size	length	J	D	V	DNA	CDR3
.	12	TRBJ2-2	.	TRBV6-6	TGTGCCAGCGAGAAGGGGACCGGGGAGCTGTTTTTT	CASEKGTGELFF
.	15	TRBJ2-5	.	TRBV5-1	TGCGCCAGCAGCTTGGCCGACCCTAGGAGAGAGACCCAGTACTTC	CASSLADPRRETQYF
.	14	TRBJ2-3	.	TRBV5-1	TGCGCCACAAAAGCCCGGGGCCTCACAGATACGCAGTATTTT	CATKARGLTDTQYF
.	13	TRBJ1-3	.	TRBV2	TGTGCCGGGTCGGCGGCTGGAGGAAACACCATATATTTT	CAGSAAGGNTIYF
.	14	TRBJ1-2	.	TRBV4-2	TGTGCCAGCAGCCAAGATCGGTCGGACTATGGCTACACCTTC	CASSQDRSDYGYTF
.	13	TRBJ1-1	.	TRBV6-1	TGTGCCAGCAGTGAAGGAGTTGGCACTGAAGCTTTCTTT	CASSEGVGTEAFF
.	13	TRBJ1-1	.	TRBV11-3	TGTGCCAGCAGCTTTACAGGATTCACTGAAGCTTTCTTT	CASSFTGFTEAFF
.	16	TRBJ1-5	.	TRBV7-3	TGTGCCAGCAGCTTAAAAGGCAGGGTGGTCAATCAGCCCCAGCATTTT	CASSLKGRVVNQPQHF
.	18	TRBJ2-3	TRBD2	TRBV5-5	TGTGCCAGCAGCTTGCGGGGTAGCGGGGTTACTAGCACAGATACGCAGTATTTT	CASSLRGSGVTSTDTQYF
.	11	TRBJ1-2	TRBD1	TRBV20-1	TGCAGTGCTACAGGGGGGTATGGCTACACCTTC	CSATGGYGYTF
.	18	TRBJ1-2	TRBD1	TRBV11-2	TGTGCCAGCAGCTTAGCGCCGGGACAGGGGGTGTCTAACTATGGCTACACCTTC	CASSLAPGQGVSNYGYTF
.	11	TRBJ2-7	.	TRBV7-8	TGTGCCAGCAGCTTAGAGGTCGAGCAGTACTTC	CASSLEVEQYF
.	17	TRBJ2-2	TRBD2	TRBV28	TGTGCCTCACAGGGGGGAAGACTAGCGGGAGGGATCGGGGAGCTGTTTTTT	CASQGGRLAGGIGELFF
.	13	TRBJ1-2	.	TRBV5-1	TGCGCCAGCAGCTTGGTGTTAAACTATGGCTACACCTTC	CASSLVLNYGYTF
.	14	TRBJ2-7	.	TRBV5-1	TGCGCCAGCAGCCCTACCGGACTCCCCTACGAGCAGTACTTC	CASSPTGLPYEQYF
.	15	TRBJ2-7	.	TRBV5-1	TGCGCCAGCAGCTTCAGTTCGGTGTTTGGCGACGAGCAGTACTTC	CASSFSSVFGDEQYF
.	18	TRBJ2-6	.	TRBV7-2	TGTGCCAGCAGCTTTTTCCCATCCGGAGTCTCTGGGGCCAACGTCCTGACTTTC	CASSFFPSGVSGANVLTF
few	16	TRBJ2-7	TRBD2	TRBV18	TGTGCCAGCTCACCGGGACTAGCGGGACCTTCCTACGAGCAGTACTTC	CASSPGLAGPSYEQYF
.	12	TRBJ2-1	.	TRBV2	TGTGCCAGCAGTAGGATGTACAATGAGCAGTTCTTC	CASSRMYNEQFF
.	15	TRBJ2-7	.	TRBV7-2	TGTGCCAGCAGCCCATCCCGGGGGTGGTCCTACGAGCAGTACTTC	CASSPSRGWSYEQYF
once	11	TRBJ2-5	.	TRBV20-1	TGCAGTGCTGGAGAGGCGAGAACCCAGTACTTC	CSAGEARTQYF
.	14	TRBJ2-3	.	TRBV18	TGTGCCAGCTCACCTGTAGAGTTGGGCGGCACGCAGTATTTT	CASSPVELGGTQYF
.	14	TRBJ2-5	TRBD1	TRBV5-1	TGCGCCAGCAGCTATGATGGACAGGGTGAGACCCAGTACTTC	CASSYDGQGETQYF
.	11	TRBJ2-3	.	TRBV28	TGTGCCAGCAGTTGGGCAGATACGCAGTATTTT	CASSWADTQYF
.	12	TRBJ2-5	.	TRBV29-1	TGCAGCGTTGAGGAGGGAGAAGAGACCCAGTACTTC	CSVEEGEETQYF
.	14	TRBJ2-1	.	TRBV27	TGTGCCAGCAGTTTGAGGCGGGGTTCTCATGAGCAGTTCTTC	CASSLRRGSHEQFF
.	16	TRBJ1-1	TRBD1	TRBV2	TGTGCCAGCAGCCTAGCACTAGGGACAGTGAACACTGAAGCTTTCTTT	CASSLALGTVNTEAFF
.	17	TRBJ2-3	TRBD2	TRBV27	TGTGCCAGCAGTTCCCTCCGGACTAGCGGGATAGGGGATACGCAGTATTTT	CASSSLRTSGIGDTQYF
.	15	TRBJ2-7	TRBD2	TRBV18	TGTGCCAGCTCACCACCGTCGAGACTAGCGGGAGGGATGCGCTTC	CASSPPSRLAGGMRF
.	13	TRBJ1-5	.	TRBV28	TGTGCCAGCAAGGCCAGGGGCAATCAGCCCCAGCATTTT	CASKARGNQPQHF
.	15	TRBJ2-7	.	TRBV4-1	TGCGCCAGCAGCCAAGGAACGGGACCACTCTACGAGCAGTACTTC	CASSQGTGPLYEQYF
few	14	TRBJ1-5	.	TRBV30	TGTGCCTGGAGCGGGGGGCTAAGCAATCAGCCCCAGCATTTT	CAWSGGLSNQPQHF
.	14	TRBJ1-1	.	TRBV28	TGTGCCTCCACGACACCCGGGGGAGGGACTGAAGCTTTCTTT	CASTTPGGGTEAFF
.	17	TRBJ2-3	.	TRBV9	TGTGCCAGCAGCGTAGATATTCCCGGCCGGGATTTAGATACGCAGTATTTT	CASSVDIPGRDLDTQYF
.	16	TRBJ1-1	.	TRBV14	TGTGCCAGCAGCCAATTCTTAGGACTGACGAACACTGAAGCTTTCTTT	CASSQFLGLTNTEAFF
.	18	TRBJ1-1	.	TRBV7-2	TGTGCCAGCAGCTTAGCAAGACCACAAGGGGGTGGGAACACTGAAGCTTTCTTT	CASSLARPQGGGNTEAFF
.	15	TRBJ2-7	TRBD2	TRBV30	TGTGCCTGGAGTCAAGGACTAGCGGGGTTCTACGAGCAGTACTTC	CAWSQGLAGFYEQYF
.	12	TRBJ1-1	.	TRBV19	TGTGCCAGCTCGGTGTTGAACACTGAAGCTTTCTTT	CASSVLNTEAFF
.	15	TRBJ2-1	TRBD1	TRBV4-1	TGCGCCAGCAGCCTCTGGACAGGGAAGTACAATGAGCAGTTCTTC	CASSLWTGKYNEQFF
.	14	TRBJ2-2	.	TRBV7-3	TGTGCCAGCAGCTCCACAGGTTCCACCGGGGAGCTGTTTTTT	CASSSTGSTGELFF
.	13	TRBJ2-7	.	TRBV19	TGTGCCAGTAGTATGGCTAGTCAGGGCGAGCAGTACTTC	CASSMASQGEQYF
.	16	TRBJ2-5	.	TRBV7-3	TGTGCCAGCAGCTTAATTAGCGGCCAGGGGAAAGAGACCCAGTACTTC	CASSLISGQGKETQYF
.	15	TRBJ2-5	TRBD1	TRBV7-3	TGTGCCAGCAGCCGGGCAGGGGGCGCAGGAGAGACCCAGTACTTC	CASSRAGGAGETQYF
.	17	TRBJ2-1	.	TRBV27	TGTGCCAGCAGTTTATTCGGCTCCTCAAGCTCCTACAATGAGCAGTTCTTC	CASSLFGSSSSYNEQFF
.	17	TRBJ2-5	TRBD2	TRBV16	TGTGCCAGCAGCCAATTCCCCCTGACTAGCGGGAAGGAGACCCAGTACTTC	CASSQFPLTSGKETQYF
.	14	TRBJ2-1	TRBD2	TRBV6-5	TGTGCCAGCAGTCGACTAGCGGGGGGATATGAGCAGTTCTTC	CASSRLAGGYEQFF
.	11	TRBJ2-7	.	TRBV2	TGTGCCAGCAGATTGACAGCTTCGCAGTACTTC	CASRLTASQYF
.	16	TRBJ1-1	TRBD1	TRBV5-1	TGCGCCAGCAGCCCTACTTTGACAGGGGCGAACACTGAAGCTTTCTTT	CASSPTLTGANTEAFF
.	17	TRBJ1-5	TRBD1	TRBV18	TGTGCCAGCGACCAAGGACAGGGACTCTATAGCAATCAGCCCCAGCATTTT	CASDQGQGLYSNQPQHF
.	15	TRBJ2-1	.	TRBV5-1	TGCGCCAGCAGCTTCGGCGGGACTGCCGGCAATGAGCAGTTCTTC	CASSFGGTAGNEQFF
.	14	TRBJ2-7	TRBD2	TRBV29-1	TGCAGCGTTGTCATCAGCGGGAGATTGTACGAGCAGTACTTC	CSVVISGRLYEQYF
.	14	TRBJ2-7	.	TRBV28	TGTGCCAGCGTTGAACAGGGGAGGCCCTACGAGCAGTACTTC	CASVEQGRPYEQYF
few	13	TRBJ2-7	.	TRBV2	TGTGCCACCCGGGACGACTCCTCCTACGAGCAGTACTTC	CATRDDSSYEQYF
.	18	TRBJ2-2	.	TRBV9	TGTGCCAGCAGCGCAGAAATAAGGACAGTCGCTAACACCGGGGAGCTGTTTTTT	CASSAEIRTVANTGELFF
.	15	TRBJ2-7	TRBD1	TRBV5-8	TGTGCCAGCAGAACAACCGGGACAGGGGGTATTCGGCAGTACTTC	CASRTTGTGGIRQYF